This T cell receptor beta chain is from a study of cytomegalovirus exposure and HLA in healthy donors. General study points: Sequencing likely caused a cluster of highly shared sequence variants. A missense variant in DCLRE1C was later tied to TCR beta V- and J-gene trimming.

The count of this clone is one. The target antigen is unknown. PCR was performed using 60 Vbeta and 13 Jbeta primers. Original analysis: Later analysis identified approximately 88 million unique TCR beta chains, approximately 10 million shared. Repertoires were generated with immunoSEQ multiplex PCR, while TCRdb's copy carries only in-frame clones and drops some. V and J calls and clone size come straight from that table; D and trimming were deduced from the DNA. The sample lists 95,000 to 150,000 clones, 80% occurring once. Germline lookup yields CDR1 SGDLS and CDR2 YYNGEE. Trimming removed 3 bases at V and 6 bases at J, with 10 bases between. This CDR3 has 13 residues.

The sequence came from a female donor in good health and CMV-seronegative. The sequenced material came from PBMCs. This chain uses TRBV9 with TRBJ2-4; a weak D match, TRBD2 (5 bases). CDR3 protein: CASSADWGNIQYF. CDR3 nucleotide sequence: TGTGCCAGCAGCGCGGACTGGGGAAACATTCAGTACTTC.